This passage covers 5 T cell receptor beta chains from one sample sequenced in a study of identical twins. TCRdb ran MiXCR on the 5' RACE reads and lists one entry per CDR3 protein. The sample holds around 490,000 distinct CDR3 sequences, 14% seen once. These same records also appear under a second study, on yellow fever vaccine responses in identical twins.

The material sequenced was CD4+ T cells sorted from blood. These receptors all stem from a young woman in good health.

To note about this clonotype: A read error may explain this, as a much larger clone is one base away. The chain joins TRBV9 to TRBJ2-7, with TRBD2 as a possible D gene (6 bases). The CDR3 covers 14 residues. Germline V gene data show CDR1 as SGDLS and CDR2 as YYNGEE. The CDR3: CVSSVGGASYEQYF. In nucleotides, the CDR3 is TGTGTCAGCAGCGTAGGAGGGGCGTCCTACGAGCAGTACTTC.

The chain combines TRBV20-1 with TRBJ2-1, with unresolved D. The CDR3 is 16 amino acids. Germline V CDR1 and CDR2: DFQATT, SNEGSKA (reference sequence). Between the trimmed V and J ends, which lost 1 base and 8 bases, there was a span of 21 bases. As DNA, the CDR3 is TGCAGTGCTAGAGTAATAAACGGCATGAACTTTGATGAGCAGTTCTTC. Protein product: CSARVINGMNFDEQFF.

CDR3 residues: CASSLYAGSSYEQYF. CDR3 nucleotide sequence: TGTGCCAGCAGCTTATACGCAGGCTCATCTTACGAGCAGTACTTC. This chain links TRBV7-2 with TRBJ2-7; no definite D call. Looked up from germline, CDR1 is SGHTA and CDR2 is FQGNSA. There are 15 residues in the CDR3. V was cut by 2 bases and J by 4 bases, with 15 bases left in between.

The DNA of the CDR3 is TGTGCCATCAGTGAGTCGGGGCAGGGAAGAAATGAAAAACTGTTTTTT. The encoded protein is CAISESGQGRNEKLFF. This chain uses TRBV10-3 with TRBJ1-4; D perhaps matches TRBD1 (5 bases). Germline V lookup: CDR1 ENHRY, CDR2 SYGVKD. V was trimmed by 0 bases and J by 5 bases, leaving 13 bases between them. CDR3 size: 16 residues.

Many counts were recorded for this clonotype. This rearrangement joins TRBV11-2 to TRBJ2-2; either TRBD1 or TRBD2 may supply D (5 bases each). Germline V lookup: CDR1 SGHAT, CDR2 FQNNGV. Trimming left V 4 bases short and J 0 bases short, with 9 bases between. CDR3 size: 15 residues. The CDR3 here is CASSWGSTNTGELFF. The CDR3 coding sequence is TGTGCCAGCAGCTGGGGGAGCACGAACACCGGGGAGCTGTTTTTT.